Sequencing of this T cell receptor (beta chain) was carried out in a study of a mutant IDH1 vaccine in newly diagnosed glioma. In the study overall: Most patients had radiochemotherapy with temozolomide before enrollment; others had one alone.

On this clone: Its antigen is not identified.

Time point of the sample: week 35, safety follow-up. Each dose delivered 300 ug of mutant IDH1 20-mer peptide subcutaneously with imiquimod. Vaccinations, eight in total, occurred in weeks 1, 3, 5, 7, 11, 15, 19, 23. Regarding the study as a whole: Among all patients, vaccine-induced immune responses occurred in over 80%.

Profiled with immunoSEQ multiplex PCR; TCRdb holds only in-frame clones, not every one. Here the sample spans some 54,000 clones, 84% being singletons. The starting material was PBMCs, obtained from a glioma patient whose treatment included an IDH1 peptide vaccine. This receptor was identified in a woman aged 18-35 years with glioma.

The CDR3 sequence is CASSLGTEHYGYTF. CDR3 sequence (DNA): TGTGCCAGCAGCTTAGGGACAGAGCACTATGGCTACACCTTC. The J gene is TRBJ1-2, the V gene TRBV5-4; 7 bases agree with TRBD1. Trimming cost V 2 bases and J 3 bases; bases outside gene matches: 4. The CDR3 runs 14 residues. Germline-derived CDR1 and CDR2 are SGHNT and YYREEE (reference sequence).